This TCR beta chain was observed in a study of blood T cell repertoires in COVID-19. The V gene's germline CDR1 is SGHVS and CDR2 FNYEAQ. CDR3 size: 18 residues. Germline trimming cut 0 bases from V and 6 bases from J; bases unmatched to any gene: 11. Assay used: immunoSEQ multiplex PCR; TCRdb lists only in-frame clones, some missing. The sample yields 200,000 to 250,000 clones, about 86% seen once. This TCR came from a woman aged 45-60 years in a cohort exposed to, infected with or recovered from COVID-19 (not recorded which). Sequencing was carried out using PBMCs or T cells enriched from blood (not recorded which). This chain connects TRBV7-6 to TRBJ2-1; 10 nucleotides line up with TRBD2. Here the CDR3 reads CASSLASQAGGPANEQFF. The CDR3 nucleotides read TGTGCCAGCAGCTTAGCGTCTCAAGCGGGGGGGCCGGCCAATGAGCAGTTCTTC.